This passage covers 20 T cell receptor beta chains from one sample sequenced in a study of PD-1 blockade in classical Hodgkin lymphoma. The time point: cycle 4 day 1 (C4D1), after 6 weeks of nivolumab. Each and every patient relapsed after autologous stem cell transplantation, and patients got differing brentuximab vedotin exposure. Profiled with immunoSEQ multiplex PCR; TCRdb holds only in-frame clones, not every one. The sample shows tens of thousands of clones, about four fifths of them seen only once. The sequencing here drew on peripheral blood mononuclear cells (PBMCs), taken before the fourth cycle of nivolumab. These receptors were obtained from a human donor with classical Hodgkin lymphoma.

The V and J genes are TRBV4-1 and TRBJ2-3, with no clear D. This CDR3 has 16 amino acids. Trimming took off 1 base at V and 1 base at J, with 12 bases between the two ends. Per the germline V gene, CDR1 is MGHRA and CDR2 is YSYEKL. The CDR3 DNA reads TGCGCCAGCAGCCAAGTCTTTAGTCTGGGCACAGATACGCAGTATTTT. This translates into CASSQVFSLGTDTQYF.

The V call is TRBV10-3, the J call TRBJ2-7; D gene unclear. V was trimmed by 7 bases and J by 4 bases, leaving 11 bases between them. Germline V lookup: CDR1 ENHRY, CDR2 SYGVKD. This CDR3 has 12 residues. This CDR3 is CAITDDLYEQYF. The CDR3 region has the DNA TGTGCCATCACTGACGACCTATACGAGCAGTACTTC.

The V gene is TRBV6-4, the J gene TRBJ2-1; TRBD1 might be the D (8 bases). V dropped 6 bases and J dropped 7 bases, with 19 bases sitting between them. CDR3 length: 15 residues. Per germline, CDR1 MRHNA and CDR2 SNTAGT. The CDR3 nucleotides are TGTGCCAGCAGGCGGGAGACAGGGGCGGGGAATGAGCAGTTCTTC. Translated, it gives CASRRETGAGNEQFF.

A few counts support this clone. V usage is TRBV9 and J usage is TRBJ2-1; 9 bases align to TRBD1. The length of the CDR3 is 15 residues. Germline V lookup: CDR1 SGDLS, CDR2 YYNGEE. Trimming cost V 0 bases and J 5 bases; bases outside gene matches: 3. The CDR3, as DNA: TGTGCCAGCAGCGTAGGACAGGGGGTGAACAATGAGCAGTTCTTC. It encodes CASSVGQGVNNEQFF. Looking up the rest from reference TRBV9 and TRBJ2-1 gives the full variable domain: DSGVTQTPKHLITATGQRVTLRCSPRSGDLSVYWYQQSLDQGLQFLIQYYNGEERAKGNILERFSAQQFPDLHSELNLSSLELGDSALYFCASSVGQGVNNEQFFGPGTRLTVL.

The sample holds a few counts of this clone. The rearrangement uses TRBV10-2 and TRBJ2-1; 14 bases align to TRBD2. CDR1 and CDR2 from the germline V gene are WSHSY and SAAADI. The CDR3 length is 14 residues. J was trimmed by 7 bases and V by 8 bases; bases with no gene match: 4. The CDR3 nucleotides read TGCGCCAGCGGACTAGCGGGGGGAAGGAATGAGCAGTTCTTC. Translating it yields CASGLAGGRNEQFF.

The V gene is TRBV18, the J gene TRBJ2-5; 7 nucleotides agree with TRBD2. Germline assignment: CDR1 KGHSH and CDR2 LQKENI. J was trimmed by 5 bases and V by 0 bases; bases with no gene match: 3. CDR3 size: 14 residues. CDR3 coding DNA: TGTGCCAGCTCACCACCGGGGGGGTCGGAGACCCAGTACTTC. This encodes CASSPPGGSETQYF.

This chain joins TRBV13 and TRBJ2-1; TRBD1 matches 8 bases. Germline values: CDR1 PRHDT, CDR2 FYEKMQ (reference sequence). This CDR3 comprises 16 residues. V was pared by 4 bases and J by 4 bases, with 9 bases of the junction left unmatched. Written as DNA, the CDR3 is TGTGCCAGCAGCTCGTTACAGGGGGTGGGTTACAATGAGCAGTTCTTC. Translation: CASSSLQGVGYNEQFF.

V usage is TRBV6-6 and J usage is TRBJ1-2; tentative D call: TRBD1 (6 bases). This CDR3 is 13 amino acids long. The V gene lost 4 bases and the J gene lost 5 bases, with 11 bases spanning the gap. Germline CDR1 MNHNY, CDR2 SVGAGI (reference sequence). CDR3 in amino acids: CASSSGDIYGYTF. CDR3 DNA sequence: TGTGCCAGCAGTTCGGGGGACATTTATGGCTACACCTTC.

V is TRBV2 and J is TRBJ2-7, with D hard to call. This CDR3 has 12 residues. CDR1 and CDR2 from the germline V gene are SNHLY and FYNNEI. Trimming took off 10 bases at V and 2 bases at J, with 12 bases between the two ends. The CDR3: CAILRITYEQYF. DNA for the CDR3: TGTGCCATCCTACGGATAACCTACGAGCAGTACTTC.

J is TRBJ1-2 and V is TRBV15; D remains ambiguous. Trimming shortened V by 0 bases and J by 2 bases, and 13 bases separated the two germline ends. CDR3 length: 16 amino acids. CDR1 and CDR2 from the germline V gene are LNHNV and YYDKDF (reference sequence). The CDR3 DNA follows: TGTGCCACCAGCAGAGATGAAACCATCGGAAACTATGGCTACACCTTC. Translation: CATSRDETIGNYGYTF. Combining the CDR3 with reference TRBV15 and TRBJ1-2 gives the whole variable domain DAMVIQNPRYQVTQFGKPVTLSCSQTLNHNVMYWYQQKSSQAPKLLFHYYDKDFNNEADTPDNFQSRRPNTSFCFLDIRSPGLGDTAMYLCATSRDETIGNYGYTFGSGTRLTVV.

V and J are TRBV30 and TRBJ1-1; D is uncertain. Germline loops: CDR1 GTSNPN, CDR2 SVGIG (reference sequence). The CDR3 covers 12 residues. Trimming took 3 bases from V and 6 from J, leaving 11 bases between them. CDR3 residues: CAWSAMGSEAFF. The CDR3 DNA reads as TGTGCCTGGAGCGCGATGGGGTCTGAAGCTTTCTTT.

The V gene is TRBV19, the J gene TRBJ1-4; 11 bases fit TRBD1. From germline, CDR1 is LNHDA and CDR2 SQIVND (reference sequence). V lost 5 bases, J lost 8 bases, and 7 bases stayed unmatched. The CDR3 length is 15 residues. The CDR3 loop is CASSPGTGGLEKLFF. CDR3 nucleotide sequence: TGTGCCAGTAGTCCTGGGACAGGGGGGCTCGAAAAACTGTTTTTT.

As DNA, the CDR3 is TGTGCCAGCAGCTCCACCCCCGGGACTAGCGACTCGGGTGAGCAGTTCTTC. Amino acid sequence: CASSSTPGTSDSGEQFF. The chain employs TRBV7-2 and TRBJ2-1, with 10 bases fitting TRBD2. In germline, CDR1 is SGHTA, CDR2 FQGNSA. J lost 9 bases, V lost 4 bases, and 15 bases had no gene match. The CDR3 loop spans 17 amino acids.

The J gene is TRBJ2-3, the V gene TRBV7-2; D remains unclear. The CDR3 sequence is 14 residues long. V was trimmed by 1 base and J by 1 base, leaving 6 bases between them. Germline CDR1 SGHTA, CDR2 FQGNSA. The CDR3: CASSLEWGTDTQYF. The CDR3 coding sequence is TGTGCCAGCAGCTTAGAGTGGGGCACAGATACGCAGTATTTT.

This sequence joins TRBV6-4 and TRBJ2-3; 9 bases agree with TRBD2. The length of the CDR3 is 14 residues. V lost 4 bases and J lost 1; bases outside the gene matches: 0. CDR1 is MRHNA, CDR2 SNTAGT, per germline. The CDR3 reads CASSASGGTDTQYF. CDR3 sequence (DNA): TGTGCCAGCAGTGCTAGCGGGGGCACAGATACGCAGTATTTT.

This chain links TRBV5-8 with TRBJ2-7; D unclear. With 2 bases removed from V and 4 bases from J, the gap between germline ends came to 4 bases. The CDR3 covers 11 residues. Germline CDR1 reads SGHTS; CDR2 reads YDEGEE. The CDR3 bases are TGTGCCAGCAGCTTCAGTTACGAGCAGTACGTC. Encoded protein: CASSFSYEQYV.

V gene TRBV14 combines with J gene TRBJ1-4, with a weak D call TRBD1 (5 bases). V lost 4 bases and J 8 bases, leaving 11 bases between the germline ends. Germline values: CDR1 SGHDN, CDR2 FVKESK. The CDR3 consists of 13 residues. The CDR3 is CASSRGSREKLFF. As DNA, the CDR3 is TGTGCCAGCAGCCGGGGCAGTCGGGAAAAACTGTTTTTT.

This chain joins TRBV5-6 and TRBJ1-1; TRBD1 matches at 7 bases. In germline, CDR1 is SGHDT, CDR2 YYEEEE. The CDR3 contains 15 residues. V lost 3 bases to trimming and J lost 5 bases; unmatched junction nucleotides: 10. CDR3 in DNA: TGTGCCAGCAGCTCCACAGGGGAGGTTAGGACTGAAGCTTTCTTT. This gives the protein CASSSTGEVRTEAFF.

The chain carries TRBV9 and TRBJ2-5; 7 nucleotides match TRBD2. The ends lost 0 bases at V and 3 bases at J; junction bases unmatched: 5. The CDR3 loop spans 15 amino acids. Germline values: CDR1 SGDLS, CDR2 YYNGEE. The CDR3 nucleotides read TGTGCCAGCAGCGTAGGCGGGCTAGCGGAAGAGACCCAGTACTTC. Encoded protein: CASSVGGLAEETQYF.

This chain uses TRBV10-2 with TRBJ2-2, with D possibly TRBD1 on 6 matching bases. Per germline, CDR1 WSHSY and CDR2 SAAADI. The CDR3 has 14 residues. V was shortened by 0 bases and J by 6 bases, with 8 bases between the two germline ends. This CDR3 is CASSESQGSGELFF. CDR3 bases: TGCGCCAGCAGTGAGTCACAGGGATCCGGGGAGCTGTTTTTT.